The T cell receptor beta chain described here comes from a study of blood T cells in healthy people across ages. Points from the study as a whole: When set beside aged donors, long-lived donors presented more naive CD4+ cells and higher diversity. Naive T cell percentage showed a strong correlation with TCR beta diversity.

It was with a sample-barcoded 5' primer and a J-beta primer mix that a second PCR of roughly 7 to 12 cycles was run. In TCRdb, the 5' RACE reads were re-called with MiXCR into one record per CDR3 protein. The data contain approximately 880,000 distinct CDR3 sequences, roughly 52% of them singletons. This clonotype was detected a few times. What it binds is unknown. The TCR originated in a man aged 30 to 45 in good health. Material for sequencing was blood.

CDR3 sequence reads: CASRARNYEQYF. The DNA for the CDR3 is TGCGCCAGCAGGGCCAGAAACTACGAGCAGTACTTC. This chain links TRBV5-1 with TRBJ2-7; D unresolved. The CDR3 has 12 amino acids. V was shortened by 5 bases and J by 3 bases, with 9 bases between the two germline ends. Per germline, CDR1 SGHRS and CDR2 YFSETQ.